The 12 T cell receptor beta chains below were found in one sample sequenced in a study of human thymus T cells. Clones were sequenced by immunoSEQ multiplex PCR, and TCRdb holds only the in-frame ones, with some missing. The top ten hold 0.031% of the sample, which has about 78,000 clones, about 96% seen once. Thymic material originated from resections removed in the course of corrective heart surgery. Source material: thymus tissue. These TCRs come from a boy in the first two years of life with a congenital heart defect but otherwise immunologically healthy.

The genes are TRBV18 and TRBJ1-1; no firm D call. Germline V lookup: CDR1 KGHSH, CDR2 LQKENI. V lost 5 bases to trimming and J lost 0 bases, with 10 bases between them. The CDR3 covers 14 residues. CDR3 nucleotides: TGTGCCAGCTCAAGGGTCGGGGTGAACACTGAAGCTTTCTTT. It specifies CASSRVGVNTEAFF.

V is TRBV29-1 and J is TRBJ2-1; 16 nucleotides align to TRBD2. V was clipped by 4 bases and J by 8 bases; unmatched bases: 14. The germline V gene has CDR1 SQVTM and CDR2 ANQGSEA. The CDR3 has 18 amino acids. The CDR3 is CSVVPPQGTSGGADEQFF. The CDR3 DNA is TGCAGCGTTGTCCCACCGCAGGGGACTAGCGGGGGGGCCGATGAGCAGTTCTTC.

This clone was found once. Other DNA variants within this sample encode the same CDR3. The CDR3 region is CASRDRSSYNSPLHF. The CDR3 coding sequence is TGTGCCAGCAGAGACAGGAGCTCCTATAATTCACCCCTCCACTTT. The V call is TRBV6-4, the J call TRBJ1-6; a possible D gene is TRBD1 (6 bases). The germline CDR1 and CDR2 sequences are MRHNA and SNTAGT. The CDR3 covers 15 residues. V lost 6 bases and J 0 bases, leaving 9 bases between the germline ends.

The chain carries TRBV7-8 and TRBJ2-7; the match to TRBD1 covers 9 bases. The CDR3 is 19 amino acids. V was clipped by 4 bases and J by 5 bases; unmatched bases: 21. Germline V gene sequence: CDR1 SGHVS, CDR2 FQNEAQ. The CDR3 coding sequence is TGTGCCAGCAGCTCCCTCCCCTTTAAATTCGGGGACAGGGTGCACGAGCAGTACTTC. Encoded protein: CASSSLPFKFGDRVHEQYF.

This chain uses TRBV5-1 with TRBJ2-7; 8 nucleotides line up with TRBD1. Per germline, CDR1 SGHRS and CDR2 YFSETQ. The CDR3 extends over 14 amino acids. The V segment lost 4 bases and the J segment 7 bases; nucleotides outside the gene matches: 10. CDR3 sequence (DNA): TGCGCCAGCAGCGATCTGACAGGGGCAGGGGAGCAGTACTTC. It translates to CASSDLTGAGEQYF.

V and J are TRBV4-1 and TRBJ2-3, with TRBD2 identical over 9 bases. The CDR3 loop spans 13 amino acids. V was pared by 0 bases and J by 14 bases, with 6 bases of the junction left unmatched. Looked up from germline, CDR1 is MGHRA and CDR2 is YSYEKL. CDR3 region: CASSQETSGGRYF. The CDR3 region has the DNA TGCGCCAGCAGCCAAGAAACCAGCGGGGGGCGGTATTTT.

This chain connects TRBV11-3 to TRBJ2-7, with 9 bases aligning to TRBD1. Trimming at V came to 0 bases and at J to 0 bases, leaving 9 bases not matched to a gene. The CDR3 loop spans 18 amino acids. CDR1 is SGHNT, CDR2 YENEEA, per germline. The CDR3 nucleotides are TGTGCCAGCAGCTTAGATAGCCGAGGACAGGGGTACTCCTACGAGCAGTACTTC. Translation: CASSLDSRGQGYSYEQYF. The variable domain in full, completed from reference TRBV11-3 and TRBJ2-7, reads EAGVVQSPRYKIIEKKQPVAFWCNPISGHNTLYWYLQNLGQGPELLIRYENEEAVDDSQLPKDRFSAERLKGVDSTLKIQPAELGDSAVYLCASSLDSRGQGYSYEQYFGPGTRLTVT.

The V and J genes are TRBV6-6 and TRBJ2-7; 8 bases are shared with TRBD2. The CDR3 is 15 amino acids. Germline V gene lookup returns CDR1 MNHNY and CDR2 SVGAGI (reference sequence). V shed 2 bases, J shed 2 bases, and the junction held 5 bases outside the gene matches. The CDR3 is CASSYAGGKPYEQYF. In nucleotides, the CDR3 is TGTGCCAGCAGTTACGCGGGGGGCAAGCCCTACGAGCAGTACTTC.

This sequence joins TRBV30 and TRBJ2-7; D is unclear. The germline CDR1 and CDR2 sequences are GTSNPN and SVGIG (reference sequence). This CDR3 contains 18 residues. V lost 3 bases, J lost 3 bases, and 27 bases lay in between. The CDR3 DNA sequence: TGTGCCTGGAGAAGTGGCATCACAGCCTCCAAGGGTCTCTACGAGCAGTACTTC. Translating gives CAWRSGITASKGLYEQYF.

This sequence joins TRBV6-1 and TRBJ1-3; D not certain. The CDR3 length is 18 residues. Germline assignment: CDR1 MNHNS and CDR2 SASEGT. Trimming left V 2 bases short and J 3 bases short, with 20 bases between. The CDR3: CASSELGCVRAHGNTIYF. CDR3 DNA: TGTGCCAGCAGTGAATTAGGTTGCGTGAGGGCGCATGGAAACACCATATATTTT.

This chain joins TRBV21-1 and TRBJ2-7; the D call of TRBD2 is as the table states it, not checked on the DNA. TRBV21-1 is designated a pseudogene. This CDR3 is 13 amino acids long. DNA of the CDR3: TGTGCCAGCGACTGCTATGTTTTGTACGAGCAGTACTTC. Its translation: CASDCYVLYEQYF.

This clone showed up just once. The chain carries TRBV30 and TRBJ1-2; 12 bases fit TRBD1. In germline, CDR1 is GTSNPN, CDR2 SVGIG (reference sequence). The trim removed 2 bases at V and 5 bases at J, leaving 9 bases unmatched. The CDR3 covers 16 residues. In DNA form, the CDR3 reads TGTGCCTGGAGTTTAACCGGGACAGGGGGCTTATATGGCTACACCTTC. The encoded protein is CAWSLTGTGGLYGYTF.